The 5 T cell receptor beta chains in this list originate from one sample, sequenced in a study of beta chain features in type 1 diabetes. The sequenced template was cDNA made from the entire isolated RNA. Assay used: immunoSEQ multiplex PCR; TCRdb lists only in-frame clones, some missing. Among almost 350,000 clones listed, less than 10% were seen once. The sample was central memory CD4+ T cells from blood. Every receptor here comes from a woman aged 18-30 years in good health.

CDR3 sequence reads: CASSLAREYGNQPQHF. In DNA, the CDR3 is TGTGCCAGCAGCTTGGCCAGGGAATATGGCAATCAGCCCCAGCATTTT. The rearrangement uses TRBV5-6 and TRBJ1-5; a weak D match, TRBD1 (5 bases). With 0 bases removed from V and 2 bases from J, the gap between germline ends came to 12 bases. The CDR3 totals 16 residues. Germline V gene lookup returns CDR1 SGHDT and CDR2 YYEEEE.

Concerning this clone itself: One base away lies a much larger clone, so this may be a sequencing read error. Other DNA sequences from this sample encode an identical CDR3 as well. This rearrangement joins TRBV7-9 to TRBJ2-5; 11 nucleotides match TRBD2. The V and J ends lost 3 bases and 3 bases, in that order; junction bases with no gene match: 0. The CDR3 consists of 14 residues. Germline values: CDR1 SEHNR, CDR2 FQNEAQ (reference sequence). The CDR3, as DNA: TGTGCCAGCAGCTTGGGACTAGCGGAAGAGACCCAGTACTTC. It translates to CASSLGLAEETQYF.

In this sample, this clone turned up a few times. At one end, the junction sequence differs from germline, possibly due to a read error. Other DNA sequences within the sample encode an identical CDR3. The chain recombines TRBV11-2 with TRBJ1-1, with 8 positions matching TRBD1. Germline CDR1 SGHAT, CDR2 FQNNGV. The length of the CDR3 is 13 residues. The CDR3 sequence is CASSLTGGTEAFF. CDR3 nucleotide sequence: TGCGCCAGCAGCCTAACAGGGGGCACTGAAGCTTTCTTT.

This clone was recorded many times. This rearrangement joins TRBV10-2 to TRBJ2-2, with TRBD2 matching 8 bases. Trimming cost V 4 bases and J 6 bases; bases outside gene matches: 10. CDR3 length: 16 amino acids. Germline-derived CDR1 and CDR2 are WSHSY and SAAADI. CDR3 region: CASSGLRGELPGELFF. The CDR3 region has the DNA TGCGCCAGCAGTGGATTGCGGGGGGAGCTCCCCGGGGAGCTGTTTTTT.

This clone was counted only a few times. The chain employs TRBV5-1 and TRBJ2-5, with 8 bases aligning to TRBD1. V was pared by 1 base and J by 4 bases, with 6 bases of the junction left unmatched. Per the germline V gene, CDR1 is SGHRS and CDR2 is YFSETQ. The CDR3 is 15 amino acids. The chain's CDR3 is CASSLQGALRETQYF. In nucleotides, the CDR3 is TGCGCCAGCAGCTTGCAGGGGGCGCTCCGAGAGACCCAGTACTTC.